This TCR beta chain was recovered during a study of CD8 T cells in Susac syndrome. J gave up 5 bases and V 9 bases, and 13 bases lay outside the gene matches. Germline values: CDR1 MNHEY, CDR2 SVGEGT. The CDR3 runs 15 residues. Study-wide points: The study's TCR sequencing and HLA analysis covered a relatively small number of individuals, and the study acknowledged this.

TEMRA cells were FACS-enriched, unlike CD8+ and CD4+ T cells, which were negatively isolated. Comment on this clonotype: Its antigen is unknown.

RNA in amounts of 0.5 to 1 ug was reverse transcribed with random hexamers. TCR beta CDR3 was amplified by immunoSEQ multiplex PCR. This amplification extended across 54 Vbeta and 13 Jbeta segments. A single record per CDR3 protein comes from TCRdb applying MiXCR to the immunoSEQ multiplex PCR reads. Here the sample spans 150,000 or so distinct CDR3 sequences, over 85% being singletons. The source is a human donor in good health. The gene calls are TRBV6-2 or TRBV6-3 and TRBJ2-5; 9 nucleotides line up with TRBD2. The sample consisted of CD4+ T cells from PBMCs. CDR3 amino acids: CASTDPAGGRETQYF. CDR3 bases: TGTGCCAGTACCGACCCCGCGGGGGGGCGGGAGACCCAGTACTTC.